This entry is about one T cell receptor beta chain. The antigen is not known. The sample comes from a study of blood T cells in healthy people across ages. In germline, CDR1 is WNHNN, CDR2 SYGVQD (reference sequence). V was shortened by 3 bases and J by 3 bases, with 6 bases between the two germline ends. The CDR3 is 12 amino acids. General study results and limits: Diversity figures derived from one million T cells were judged to underestimate the true value. Roughly linear declines in TCR beta diversity per million T cells occurred with age.

Combining a sample-barcoded 5' primer with a J-beta primer mix, a second PCR ran for about 7 to 11 cycles. Template switching added a 12-random-nucleotide identifier to every cDNA molecule. TCRdb reprocessed the 5' RACE reads via MiXCR and lists one record per CDR3 protein. Of just under 900,000 distinct CDR3 sequences in the sample, 29% were seen once. The total RNA that was extracted per sample amounted to at least 5.5 micrograms. V usage is TRBV10-1 and J usage is TRBJ2-7; no definite D call. This TCR was sampled from an elderly woman in good health. Material for sequencing was blood. The chain's CDR3 is CASSDYSYEQYF. The CDR3 nucleotides read TGCGCCAGCAGTGACTACAGCTACGAGCAGTACTTC.